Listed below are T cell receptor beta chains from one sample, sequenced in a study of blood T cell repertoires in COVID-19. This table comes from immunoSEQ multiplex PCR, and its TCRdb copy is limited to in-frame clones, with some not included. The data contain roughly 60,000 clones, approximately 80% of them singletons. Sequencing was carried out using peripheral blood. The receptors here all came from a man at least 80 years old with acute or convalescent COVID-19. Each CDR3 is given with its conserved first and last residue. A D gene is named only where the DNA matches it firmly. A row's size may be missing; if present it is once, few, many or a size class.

CDR3 protein: CASSQAFPGDTEAFF
CDR3 DNA: TGTGCCAGCAGCCAAGCTTTCCCCGGGGACACTGAAGCTTTCTTT
clone size: once
V gene: TRBV3-1/TRBV3-2
D gene: .
J gene: TRBJ1-1

CDR3 protein: CASSQVTGGRTEAFF
CDR3 DNA: TGTGCCAGCAGCCAAGTAACGGGGGGCCGGACTGAAGCTTTCTTT
clone size: .
V gene: TRBV3-1/TRBV3-2
D gene: .
J gene: TRBJ1-1

CDR3 protein: CASSQGQGARTEAFF
CDR3 DNA: TGTGCCAGCTCACAGGGACAGGGGGCGCGGACTGAAGCTTTCTTT
clone size: .
V gene: TRBV18
D gene: TRBD1
J gene: TRBJ1-1

CDR3 protein: CASSEEGASQETQYF
CDR3 DNA: TGTGCCAGCAGTGAAGAGGGAGCGTCTCAAGAGACCCAGTACTTC
clone size: .
V gene: TRBV2
D gene: .
J gene: TRBJ2-5

CDR3 protein: CASSQGSEEKLFF
CDR3 DNA: TGTGCCAGCTCACAGGGGAGTGAGGAAAAACTGTTTTTT
clone size: .
V gene: TRBV2
D gene: TRBD1
J gene: TRBJ1-4

CDR3 protein: CASRGWGLHEQYF
CDR3 DNA: TGTGCCAGCAGGGGGTGGGGACTACACGAGCAGTACTTC
clone size: .
V gene: TRBV12-3/TRBV12-4
D gene: TRBD2
J gene: TRBJ2-7

CDR3 protein: CASRVQVQGSLFF
CDR3 DNA: TGTGCCAGCAGAGTACAGGTTCAGGGGTCTCTGTTTTTT
clone size: .
V gene: TRBV2
D gene: .
J gene: TRBJ1-4

CDR3 protein: CASSPGSGIETQYF
CDR3 DNA: TGTGCCAGCAGCCCCGGGTCGGGGATAGAGACCCAGTACTTC
clone size: .
V gene: TRBV7-9
D gene: .
J gene: TRBJ2-5

CDR3 protein: CASKESSNTGELFF
CDR3 DNA: TGTGCCAGCAAAGAGAGTTCGAACACCGGGGAGCTGTTTTTT
clone size: .
V gene: TRBV7-9
D gene: .
J gene: TRBJ2-2

CDR3 protein: CASSLAGGTRSLYGYTF
CDR3 DNA: TGTGCCAGCAGCTTGGCCGGAGGGACCCGGTCCCTCTATGGCTACACCTTC
clone size: few
V gene: TRBV5-4
D gene: .
J gene: TRBJ1-2

CDR3 protein: CASRAYLTGRTEAFF
CDR3 DNA: TGCGCCAGCAGGGCATACTTGACAGGGAGGACTGAAGCTTTCTTT
clone size: .
V gene: TRBV5-1
D gene: TRBD1
J gene: TRBJ1-1

CDR3 protein: CASSDRGNGYTF
CDR3 DNA: TGTGCCAGCAGTGACAGGGGGAATGGCTACACCTTC
clone size: few
V gene: TRBV25-1
D gene: TRBD1
J gene: TRBJ1-2